Listed below are T cell receptor beta chains from one sample, sequenced in a study of T cell responses to AZD1222 COVID-19 vaccine. This table comes from immunoSEQ multiplex PCR, and its TCRdb copy is limited to in-frame clones, with some not included. This table holds 85,000 to 90,000 clones, roughly 90% found once. The sample was peripheral blood, taken on day 0 of AZD1222 vaccination. These receptors came from an adult in good health. The CDR3 runs from the conserved cysteine through the conserved F or W.

TRBV3-1/TRBV3-2 CASSQGDLAANTEAFF
TRBV7-3 CASSLVPGLTYNEQFF
TRBV7-9 CASRRHLGTDTQYF
TRBV13 CASSRDSPGNTIYF
TRBV6-2/TRBV6-3 CASSGQNYGYTF
TRBV27 CASSLGAGTSGNYYNEQFF
TRBV14 CASSQQWGANVLTF
TRBV21-1 CASSKANRRGQPQHF
TRBV6-5 CASSRRGPDGELFF
TRBV27 CASSLVRGLTDTQYF
TRBV28 CASSSSGKLPEAFF
TRBV10-3 CAISPGQGPGSNQPQHF
TRBV29-1 CSVPSVREGTDTQYF
TRBV7-3 CASSLSLTGGELFF
TRBV6-1 CASSEVLDRACEQYF
TRBV27 CASSLSASYNEQFF
TRBV19 CASRTGTSPYEQYF
TRBV29-1 CSVDPGQATEAFF
TRBV18 CASSPEGGVGYGYTF
TRBV11-2 CASSSAPGAGNTIYF
TRBV7-9 CASSLMDTTNTEAFF
TRBV28 CASTPRGQGGAEAFF
TRBV24-1 CATSDDRDRDGGYTF
TRBV7-2 CASSRDLAGSGNTIYF
TRBV5-4 CASSLASGATDTQYF